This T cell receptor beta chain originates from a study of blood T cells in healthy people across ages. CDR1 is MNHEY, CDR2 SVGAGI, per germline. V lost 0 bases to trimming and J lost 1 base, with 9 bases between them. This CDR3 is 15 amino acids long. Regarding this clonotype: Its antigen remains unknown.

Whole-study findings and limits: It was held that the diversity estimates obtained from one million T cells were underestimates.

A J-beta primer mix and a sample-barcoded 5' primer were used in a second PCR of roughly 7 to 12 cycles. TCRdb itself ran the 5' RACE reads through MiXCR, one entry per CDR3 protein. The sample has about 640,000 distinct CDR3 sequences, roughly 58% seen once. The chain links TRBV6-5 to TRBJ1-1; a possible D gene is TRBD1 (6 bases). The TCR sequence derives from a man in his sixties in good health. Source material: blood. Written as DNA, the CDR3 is TGTGCCAGCAGTTACTCGCCAGGGGCGAACACTGAAGCTTTCTTT. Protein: CASSYSPGANTEAFF.